The 16 T cell receptor beta chains reported below all come from one sample, sequenced in a study of Ad26.COV2.S vaccination and SARS-CoV-2 variants. Treatment meaning: some 19 received Ad26.COV2.S at low or high dose, single or two shots; about five received placebo; per-sample allocation not given. Collection of samples fell on day 63 after the first vaccine or placebo injection. This table comes from immunoSEQ multiplex PCR, and its TCRdb copy is limited to in-frame clones, with some not included. This table holds 300,000 to 400,000 clones, 80% to 90% found once. Sequenced material: peripheral blood, taken in a trial of Ad26.COV2.S vaccine versus placebo. The receptors here all came from a person between 18 and 59 years old who received the Ad26.COV2.S COVID-19 vaccine or a placebo.

The chain links TRBV6-2 or TRBV6-3 to TRBJ2-7; 8 bases match TRBD1. The germline V gene encodes CDR1 MNHEY and CDR2 SVGEGT. CDR3 size: 17 residues. V lost 5 bases, J lost 3 bases, and 15 bases stayed unmatched. CDR3 sequence reads: CASSPTPGNRGFYEQYF. DNA for the CDR3: TGTGCCAGCAGTCCAACCCCCGGTAACAGGGGGTTCTACGAGCAGTACTTC.

V is TRBV28 and J is TRBJ2-1; 12 bases fit TRBD2. The CDR3 has 16 amino acids. J was trimmed by 6 bases and V by 6 bases; bases with no gene match: 9. Germline V gene lookup returns CDR1 MDHEN and CDR2 SYDVKM. CDR3 protein: CASRKMTSGSGNEQFF. DNA for the CDR3: TGTGCCAGCAGGAAGATGACTAGCGGGAGTGGCAATGAGCAGTTCTTC.

The genes are TRBV13 and TRBJ2-5; weak D call: TRBD2 (7 bases). V was pared by 5 bases and J by 3 bases, with 19 bases between. There are 16 residues in the CDR3. Per the germline V gene, CDR1 is PRHDT and CDR2 is FYEKMQ (reference sequence). CDR3 DNA: TGTGCCAGCAGCCGAGGGTGGGGGCTAGCGGAAGAGACCCAGTACTTC. It specifies CASSRGWGLAEETQYF.

The rearrangement links TRBV5-1 to TRBJ2-7, with D unresolved. V was cut by 0 bases and J by 0 bases, with 13 bases left in between. The CDR3 consists of 16 residues. Germline V lookup: CDR1 SGHRS, CDR2 YFSETQ. CDR3 DNA: TGCGCCAGCAGCTTGGGAGACGGTTATAGCTCCTACGAGCAGTACTTC. Protein: CASSLGDGYSSYEQYF.

This clone occurred a few times. The CDR3: CASSLAGTGWDTGELFF. The CDR3, as DNA: TGTGCCAGCAGCTTAGCAGGGACAGGGTGGGACACCGGGGAGCTGTTTTTT. The chain has TRBV7-2 and TRBJ2-2; 9 bases align to TRBD1. Germline loops: CDR1 SGHTA, CDR2 FQGNSA. There are 17 residues in the CDR3. With V trimmed by 0 bases and J by 3 bases, 5 bases remained unmatched.

The J gene is TRBJ2-3, the V gene TRBV5-4, with no clear D. The CDR3 covers 11 residues. Deletions cut 2 bases from V and 9 bases from J, with 7 bases between. Germline loops: CDR1 SGHNT, CDR2 YYREEE (reference sequence). The CDR3 spells CASSFGWTQYF. The CDR3 DNA is TGTGCCAGCAGCTTCGGTTGGACGCAGTATTTT.

The chain carries TRBV6-5 and TRBJ2-5; a possible D gene is TRBD1 (5 bases). The CDR3 contains 13 residues. Germline CDR1 and CDR2: MNHEY and SVGAGI. The germline V and J ends were trimmed by 5 bases and 2 bases, with 9 bases remaining between them. The CDR3 here is CASSRQIQETQYF. The CDR3 DNA follows: TGTGCCAGCAGTAGACAGATACAAGAGACCCAGTACTTC.

The rearrangement links TRBV4-1 to TRBJ2-3; perhaps TRBD1 as D (5 bases). The V gene's germline CDR1 is MGHRA and CDR2 YSYEKL. V gave up 1 base and J gave up 3 bases, with 17 bases separating them. The CDR3 length is 17 residues. As DNA, the CDR3 is TGCGCCAGCAGCCAAGCCCGACAGTTTATGCGGACAGATACGCAGTATTTT. Amino acid sequence: CASSQARQFMRTDTQYF.

The rearrangement links TRBV27 to TRBJ1-1; the D gene is possibly TRBD1 (5 bases). V gave up 0 bases and J gave up 4 bases, with 9 bases separating them. Germline V gives CDR1 MNHEY, CDR2 SMNVEV (reference sequence). The CDR3 runs 14 residues. CDR3 nucleotide sequence: TGTGCCAGCAGTTTATCAAACCAGGGCACTGAAGCTTTCTTT. This sequence encodes CASSLSNQGTEAFF.

V gene TRBV6-6 combines with J gene TRBJ1-2, with TRBD1 matching 7 bases. The CDR3 spans 15 residues. J was trimmed by 0 bases and V by 5 bases; bases with no gene match: 6. Looked up from germline, CDR1 is MNHNY and CDR2 is SVGAGI (reference sequence). Here the CDR3 reads CASSRGTAANYGYTF. DNA for the CDR3: TGTGCCAGCAGTCGGGGGACAGCTGCTAACTATGGCTACACCTTC.

The chain combines TRBV15 with TRBJ1-5; D is unclear. CDR3 length: 19 amino acids. The germline V gene has CDR1 LNHNV and CDR2 YYDKDF (reference sequence). Trimming took 1 base from V and 0 from J, leaving 19 bases between them. The CDR3 DNA follows: TGTGCCACCAGCAGAGGGTTGCGGTTAGGGCGAAATAGCAATCAGCCCCAGCATTTT. Encoded protein: CATSRGLRLGRNSNQPQHF.

The genes are TRBV6-5 and TRBJ1-1; no firm D call. With 10 bases removed from V and 0 bases from J, the gap between germline ends came to 12 bases. The CDR3 is 13 residues long. Germline values: CDR1 MNHEY, CDR2 SVGAGI. CDR3 coding DNA: TGTGCCACCTCAGAAGGGATGAACACTGAAGCTTTCTTT. Translation gives CATSEGMNTEAFF.

The V and J genes are TRBV18 and TRBJ2-1, with 7 bases identical to TRBD2. CDR1 is KGHSH, CDR2 LQKENI, per germline. This CDR3 has 15 residues. V lost 3 bases to trimming and J lost 4 bases; unmatched junction nucleotides: 6. This CDR3 reads CASSPVLAAYNEQFF. DNA of the CDR3: TGTGCCAGCTCACCCGTCCTAGCGGCATACAATGAGCAGTTCTTC.

The V and J genes are TRBV5-5 and TRBJ2-3; D might be TRBD1 (5 bases). The CDR3 loop spans 15 amino acids. Trimming pared 1 base from V and 0 bases from J, leaving 9 bases between. The germline V gene has CDR1 SGHKS and CDR2 YYEKEE (reference sequence). The CDR3 loop is CASSLWTTSTDTQYF. The CDR3 DNA reads TGTGCCAGCAGCTTGTGGACAACTAGCACAGATACGCAGTATTTT.

Only one count was recorded for this clone. The chain combines TRBV30 with TRBJ1-5; 8 bases line up with TRBD1. The ends lost 5 bases at V and 4 bases at J; junction bases unmatched: 4. Germline-derived CDR1 and CDR2 are GTSNPN and SVGIG (reference sequence). The CDR3 is made up of 13 amino acids. The CDR3 DNA follows: TGTGCCTGGGCCACAGGGGGAAATCAGCCCCAGCATTTT. The encoded protein is CAWATGGNQPQHF.

This chain joins TRBV28 and TRBJ2-5, with D possibly matching TRBD1 (5 bases). Trimming shortened V by 11 bases and J by 2 bases, and 15 bases separated the two germline ends. The CDR3 extends over 13 amino acids. CDR1 is MDHEN and CDR2 is SYDVKM in the germline V gene. The CDR3 is CAGARATQETQYF. The CDR3 DNA sequence: TGTGCCGGGGCCAGAGCTACTCAAGAGACCCAGTACTTC.